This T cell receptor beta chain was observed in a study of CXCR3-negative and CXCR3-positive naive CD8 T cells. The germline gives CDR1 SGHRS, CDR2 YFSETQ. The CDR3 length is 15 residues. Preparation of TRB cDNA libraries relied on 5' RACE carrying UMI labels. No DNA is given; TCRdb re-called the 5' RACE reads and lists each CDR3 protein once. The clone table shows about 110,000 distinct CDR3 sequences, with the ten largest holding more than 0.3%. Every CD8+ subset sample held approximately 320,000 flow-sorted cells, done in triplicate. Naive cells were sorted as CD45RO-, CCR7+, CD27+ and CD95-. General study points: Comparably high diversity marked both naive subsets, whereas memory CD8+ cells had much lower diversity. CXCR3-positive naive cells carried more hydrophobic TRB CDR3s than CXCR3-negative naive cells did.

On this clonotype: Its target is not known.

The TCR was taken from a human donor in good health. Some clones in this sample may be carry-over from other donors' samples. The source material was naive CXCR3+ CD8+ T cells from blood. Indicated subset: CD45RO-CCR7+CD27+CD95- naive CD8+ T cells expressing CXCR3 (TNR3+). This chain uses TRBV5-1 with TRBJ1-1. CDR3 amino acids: CASSLQGPGNTEAFF.